This TCR beta chain was captured in a study of shared clonotypes between healthy human individuals (dated by TCRdb to the early 2020s). The study in broad terms: The cohort comprised a couple of women and a few men aged 18 to 49 years. Libraries were prepared and TCR repertoires were sequenced by different laboratories using diverse techniques, in order to increase sequencing depth and limit assay-specific biases. Between about 0.8 and 9 billion PBMCs per donor were obtained by leukapheresis. The study deeply sequenced blood TCR repertoires of five healthy adults to estimate repertoire size and the extent of clonotype sharing between individuals. For each donor, CD4 naive and CD4 memory were each run on three plates, CD8 naive on two plates, and CD8 memory on one plate.

Turning to this clone: Its antigen target is currently unknown. The sample holds no much larger clone one base away, and base qualities are not on file. Other nucleotide sequences from this sample produce the same CDR3.

The donors were healthy, HIV-negative adults with no recently reported acute infections or vaccinations. Every donor was a Caucasian adult residing in Nashville, Tennessee, USA. Magnetic negative selection was used to enrich CD4+ T cells, after which naive cells were positively selected on CD45RA and the negative fraction became the memory subset. Blood was collected by leukapheresis, and PBMCs were isolated by Ficoll-Histopaque density gradient centrifugation and then cryopreserved in liquid nitrogen vapor phase. Purity and quantity of every magnetically sorted T cell population were checked by analytical flow cytometry. Genomic DNA was isolated from every sorted fraction and measured by UV absorbance on a Nanodrop 2000c. Broad study findings and their caveats: Estimated clonotype richness was generally larger for naive than for memory subsets. When several donors were compared, the shared fraction of clonotypes was about 5.5% for naive CD4, over 3% for naive CD8, 2% to 2.5% for memory CD4, and 0.35% to 0.4% for memory CD8. Sampling was limited to blood, and TCR repertoires in tissue likely differ from TCR repertoires in blood. Rarefaction of sorted-subset datasets indicated incomplete sequencing despite the large sequencing depth. Because the study included a small number of donors, the genetic and exposure-history diversity represented was limited. Based on pairwise subsampling, the degree of clonotype sharing among donors was expected to be affected by sequencing depth. Compared with non-shared clonotypes, clonotypes shared by all four sorted-subset donors had higher generation probabilities.

Using the deep immunoSEQ assay, multiplex PCR amplified TCR CDR3 regions from genomic DNA. Extracted genomic DNA from each cell subset was spread evenly across all wells of several immunoSEQ 96-well plates, with each plate serving as a replicate. For sorted subsets, about 200 ng genomic DNA, equal to 25,000 to 35,000 T cell genomes, was loaded into each replicate PCR. Purified libraries were quantified with a Qubit 3.0 fluorometer, sized on a Bioanalyzer 2100, and re-quantified with the KAPA Library Quantification kit. A separate single-read 150-cycle Illumina NextSeq 550 flow cell was used to sequence each immunoSEQ 96-well plate. The authors processed their data as follows. Because only junctional sequences without quality scores were contained in the immunoSEQ output, filtering matching that applied to full-length reads could not be performed. Sequences were annotated with PyIR, a Python wrapper for IgBLAST v1.9, and V/J genes and CDR3 were assigned using IMGT germline references. Any read was removed if the V/J assignment was weak (E-value above 1e-6), the CDR3 was missing, or the read contained stop codons, out-of-frame junctions, or ambiguous translated residues. A V3J clonotype was defined by an identical inferred V gene, J gene, and CDR3 amino acid sequence. Percentage overlap between repertoires was calculated by dividing the number of shared unique clonotypes by the size of the smaller repertoire. Repertoire richness was assessed with RTK rarefaction, the Chao1 estimator, and Recon v2.1 estimates of unobserved clonotypes. OLGA was used to compute generation probabilities for all TCRbeta clonotypes that the gDNA method yielded from a handful of donors. TCRdb holds this immuneACCESS table with in-frame rearrangements only. Some clones are missing; in checked studies, unresolved V genes explain under half, and the rest has no known cause. That table gives V, J and clone size, and the DNA gave D and trimming. The sample contains about 680,000 clones, around 73% of them found a single time. The top ten constitute under 2% of the sample.

This clonotype originated in a woman in her thirties in good health. The sample comprised memory CD4+ T cells sorted from blood. Sample cell subset or site, as interpreted from the label and publication: CD45RA-negative fraction.

The DNA sequence follows: TGTGCCAGCAGTTTATGGAGGGGCAATCAGCCCCAGCATTTT. Translated, this is CASSLWRGNQPQHF. This receptor chain uses TRBV28 and TRBJ1-5; the D gene cannot be resolved reliably. The V and J ends are trimmed by 0 bases and 2 bases, leaving 5 bases between them. Looking up the germline V gene yields CDR1 MDHEN and CDR2 SYDVKM. Measured from the cysteine to the phenylalanine, the CDR3 is 14 residues long. The only DNA kept is the CDR3, 42 bases in frame from the first base.